The 22 T cell receptor beta chains presented below share a single source sample, sequenced in a study of blood T cell repertoires in COVID-19. Only in-frame clones appear in the TCRdb table, and some are missing; sequencing was by immunoSEQ multiplex PCR. The table records hundreds of thousands of clones, roughly 79% of them present only once. The source material was peripheral blood. These receptors originate from a woman aged 80 or over with acute or convalescent COVID-19.

The chain recombines TRBV7-6 with TRBJ2-3; D perhaps matches TRBD2 (5 bases). This CDR3 is built from 14 residues. The V gene's germline CDR1 is SGHVS and CDR2 FNYEAQ. Trimming cost V 6 bases and J 4 bases, with 14 bases left between them. CDR3 amino acids: CASSPRVGADTQYF. The DNA for the CDR3 is TGTGCCAGCAGTCCGCGGGTGGGTGCAGATACGCAGTATTTT.

This clone has a handful of counts. The chain joins TRBV3-1 (or the pseudogene TRBV3-2) to TRBJ1-4; 7 nucleotides line up with TRBD1. Germline CDR1 reads LGHDT; CDR2 reads YNNKEL (reference sequence). V shed 3 bases and J 5 bases; nucleotides not matched to a gene: 6. The CDR3 extends over 15 amino acids. The CDR3 bases are TGTGCCAGCAGCCACCAGGGACAGTCAAATGAAAAACTGTTTTTT. Its translation is CASSHQGQSNEKLFF.

The rearrangement uses TRBV2 and TRBJ1-3; D gene ambiguous. The CDR3 loop spans 15 amino acids. Trimming took off 1 base at V and 4 bases at J, with 11 bases between the two ends. Germline CDR1 is SNHLY and CDR2 is FYNNEI. In nucleotides, the CDR3 is TGTGCCAGCAGTGAAGTGGAGGGAATCGGAAACACCATATATTTT. It is translated as CASSEVEGIGNTIYF.

The chain carries TRBV11-2 and TRBJ2-1; 12 nucleotides line up with TRBD2. In germline, CDR1 is SGHAT, CDR2 FQNNGV. The V segment lost 5 bases and the J segment 9 bases; nucleotides outside the gene matches: 8. This CDR3 spans 15 amino acids. For the CDR3, the DNA is TGTGCCAGCAGCCAGACTAGCGGGAGTTATACTGAGCAGTTCTTC. Amino acid sequence: CASSQTSGSYTEQFF.

The V and J genes are TRBV5-4 and TRBJ2-2, with 8 bases fitting TRBD2. The germline gives CDR1 SGHNT, CDR2 YYREEE (reference sequence). The CDR3 covers 15 residues. With 3 bases clipped from V and 5 bases from J, the junction kept 6 bases outside the gene matches. Here the CDR3 reads CASSWGRGGTGELFF. CDR3 DNA: TGTGCCAGCAGCTGGGGCCGGGGGGGGACCGGGGAGCTGTTTTTT.

The chain is built from TRBV2 and TRBJ1-5, with D uncertain. V lost 7 bases, J lost 2 bases, and 15 bases lay in between. Germline CDR1 is SNHLY and CDR2 is FYNNEI. The CDR3 covers 15 residues. The CDR3 protein is CASTWGFGGNQPQHF. The CDR3 region has the DNA TGTGCCAGCACCTGGGGATTCGGGGGCAATCAGCCCCAGCATTTT.

This chain links TRBV24-1 with TRBJ1-2, with D possibly being TRBD1 (6 bases). With 10 bases removed from V and 6 bases from J, the gap between germline ends came to 29 bases. The V gene's germline CDR1 is KGHDR and CDR2 SFDVKD. The CDR3 consists of 17 residues. CDR3 DNA sequence: TGTGCCACTCGCAAGCCACAGGGAAAAGTGGTGGAGGATGGCTACACCTTC. Translating gives CATRKPQGKVVEDGYTF.

The chain employs TRBV25-1 and TRBJ1-1; D might be TRBD1 (6 bases). The CDR3 is 14 residues long. V lost 3 bases to trimming and J lost 3 bases, with 11 bases between them. The V gene's germline CDR1 is MGHDK and CDR2 SYGVNS. Here the CDR3 DNA reads TGTGCCAGCAGTGATAGCAGGGGCTACACTGAAGCTTTCTTT. Translation: CASSDSRGYTEAFF.

The chain links TRBV7-3 to TRBJ1-1; D is uncertain. In germline, CDR1 is SGHTA, CDR2 FQGTGA. Trimming cost V 0 bases and J 3 bases, with 11 bases left between them. The CDR3 has 15 amino acids. The CDR3, as DNA: TGTGCCAGCAGCTTAACGGTCGGTGTGGACACTGAAGCTTTCTTT. This sequence encodes CASSLTVGVDTEAFF.

The chain joins TRBV2 to TRBJ1-2; D remains ambiguous. Trimming stripped 3 bases from V and 8 bases from J, with 7 bases between. CDR3 length equals 11 residues. Looked up from germline, CDR1 is SNHLY and CDR2 is FYNNEI. The CDR3 bases are TGTGCCAGCAGTGATTACGGGGGCTACACCTTC. Amino acid sequence: CASSDYGGYTF.

V gene TRBV4-3 combines with J gene TRBJ2-7, with D possibly being TRBD1 (5 bases). Germline V CDR1 and CDR2: LGHNA, YSLEER. This CDR3 has 15 amino acids. V lost 2 bases and J 3 bases, leaving 14 bases between the germline ends. CDR3 sequence (DNA): TGCGCCAGCAGCCAATCACAGGCTCCTCACTACGAGCAGTACTTC. Protein sequence: CASSQSQAPHYEQYF.

The chain recombines TRBV7-2 with TRBJ2-7; maybe TRBD1 (6 bases). V shed 6 bases and J shed 4 bases, with 19 bases lying between them. The germline CDR1 and CDR2 sequences are SGHTA and FQGNSA. This CDR3 comprises 15 residues. The CDR3 DNA is TGTGCCAGCAGTCCACAGGGTTCGAGATTTTACGAGCAGTACTTC. It translates to CASSPQGSRFYEQYF. The full variable domain, in which reference TRBV7-2 and TRBJ2-7 provide the parts outside the CDR3, is GAGVSQSPSNKVTEKGKDVELRCDPISGHTALYWYRQSLGQGLEFLIYFQGNSAPDKSGLPSDRFSAERTGGSVSTLTIQRTQQEDSAVYLCASSPQGSRFYEQYFGPGTRLTVT.

V is TRBV4-2 and J is TRBJ2-2; no firm D call. The length of the CDR3 is 15 residues. V lost 1 base to trimming and J lost 6 bases, with 12 bases between them. The germline V gene has CDR1 LGHNA and CDR2 YNFKEQ. This CDR3 reads CASSQAPGLAGELFF. For the CDR3, the DNA is TGTGCCAGCAGCCAAGCCCCCGGCCTAGCCGGGGAGCTGTTTTTT.

This clone was detected only a few times. V gene TRBV4-2 combines with J gene TRBJ1-5; the D is unclear. V was clipped by 2 bases and J by 8 bases, with 22 bases between them. The CDR3 consists of 17 residues. The germline CDR1 and CDR2 sequences are LGHNA and YNFKEQ. CDR3 nucleotides: TGTGCCAGCAGCCAAATAGGTGCCGGGTTTTATAATGAGCCCCAGCATTTT. Translating it yields CASSQIGAGFYNEPQHF.

The chain employs TRBV27 and TRBJ2-1; possible D gene TRBD2, 6 bases. The CDR3 sequence is 14 residues long. V gave up 8 bases and J gave up 3 bases, with 14 bases separating them. Germline CDR1 is MNHEY and CDR2 is SMNVEV (reference sequence). CDR3 DNA: TGTGCCAGCGGCAGCCGGGACTTCTACAATGAGCAGTTCTTC. Protein: CASGSRDFYNEQFF.

This clone came up once. This chain joins TRBV4-2 and TRBJ2-2, with D tentatively TRBD1 (6 bases). CDR3 size: 15 residues. With 0 bases removed from V and 6 bases from J, the gap between germline ends came to 11 bases. The V gene's germline CDR1 is LGHNA and CDR2 YNFKEQ. The CDR3 protein is CASSQERSGAGELFF. CDR3 sequence (DNA): TGTGCCAGCAGCCAAGAGCGGTCAGGGGCCGGGGAGCTGTTTTTT.

The chain carries TRBV2 and TRBJ1-2; perhaps TRBD1 as D (5 bases). The V end lost 4 bases, the J end lost 5 bases, and 14 bases lay between the germline ends. CDR3 length: 14 amino acids. Looked up from germline, CDR1 is SNHLY and CDR2 is FYNNEI. The CDR3 DNA follows: TGTGCCAGCAGTGCAAAAAAGGGGTTGTATGGCTACACCTTC. Translated, it gives CASSAKKGLYGYTF.

The rearrangement links TRBV7-2 to TRBJ2-1, with 13 bases that match TRBD2. J gave up 6 bases and V 4 bases, and 12 bases lay outside the gene matches. Germline V gives CDR1 SGHTA, CDR2 FQGNSA. The CDR3 consists of 18 residues. CDR3 protein: CASSSQRTSGGPRNEQFF. The CDR3 nucleotides read TGTGCCAGCAGCTCCCAACGGACTAGCGGGGGCCCCCGCAATGAGCAGTTCTTC.

This clone was seen only once. The rearrangement links TRBV28 to TRBJ1-2; the D gene is possibly TRBD1 (5 bases). Looked up from germline, CDR1 is MDHEN and CDR2 is SYDVKM. Deletions cut 4 bases from V and 5 bases from J, with 23 bases between. This CDR3 has 17 amino acids. CDR3 nucleotides: TGTGCCAGCAGTTCGGGGGGTTTAAGGAGGCCGGCATATGGCTACACCTTC. It encodes CASSSGGLRRPAYGYTF.

This clone has just a few counts. The gene calls are TRBV11-1 and TRBJ2-7; perhaps TRBD1 as D (6 bases). Germline V CDR1 and CDR2: SGHAT, FQDESV (reference sequence). V lost 5 bases, J lost 4 bases, and 15 bases lay in between. The length of the CDR3 is 14 residues. The CDR3: CASSLGDKTYEQYF. The CDR3, as DNA: TGTGCCAGCAGCCTAGGGGACAAAACTTACGAGCAGTACTTC.

The chain carries TRBV10-3 and TRBJ1-3, with D uncertain. The V gene's germline CDR1 is ENHRY and CDR2 SYGVKD. V was shortened by 6 bases and J by 0 bases, with 9 bases between the two germline ends. The CDR3 loop spans 14 amino acids. The CDR3 nucleotides read TGTGCCATCAGGGTGGCGGGCTCTGGAAACACCATATATTTT. Protein product: CAIRVAGSGNTIYF.

The chain is built from TRBV7-3 and TRBJ2-2; 12 nucleotides agree with TRBD2. V gave up 0 bases and J gave up 6 bases; unmatched junction bases: 5. The CDR3 totals 17 residues. Germline V gene lookup returns CDR1 SGHTA and CDR2 FQGTGA. CDR3 region: CASSLTRLAGGPGELFF. The CDR3 bases are TGTGCCAGCAGCTTAACTCGGCTAGCGGGAGGGCCCGGGGAGCTGTTTTTT.